The clone carrying this T cell receptor (beta chain) was picked up a small number of times. The antigen is not known. This sample stems from a study of T cells after yellow fever vaccination. In the study overall: Low-cell-number fractions underwent preparation using SMART-Seq v4 Ultra Low Input.

5'RACE template switching produced TCR cDNA carrying a universal primer site and UMIs. TCRdb re-called the 5' RACE reads with MiXCR, one entry per CDR3 protein. The sample holds some 600,000 distinct CDR3 sequences, about 17% seen once. Study-wide results and caveats: The booster response re-showed most primary clones: approximately 95% CD4, 88% CD8.

Germline V gene sequence: CDR1 SGHTA, CDR2 FQGNSA. The CDR3 loop spans 15 amino acids. V was cut by 5 bases and J by 0 bases, with 11 bases left in between. Source: PBMCs, taken around 5 days after the first yellow fever vaccination. This chain links TRBV7-2 with TRBJ2-1, with no clear D. The sequence was obtained from a man between 18 and 29 years old who received the YFV17D yellow fever vaccine. The CDR3 DNA sequence: TGTGCCAGCAGCCGAGCGAGATTCTCCTACAATGAGCAGTTCTTC. It specifies CASSRARFSYNEQFF.